Sequencing of this TCR beta chain was carried out in a study of shared clonotypes between healthy human individuals. Study-wide results and caveats: Estimated clonotype richness was generally higher in naive than memory subsets.

V gave up 0 bases and J gave up 0 bases, with 11 bases separating them. The length of the CDR3 is 16 residues. Germline lookup yields CDR1 LGHNA and CDR2 YSLEER. It was CD45RO-negative cells, positively selected for CCR7, that made up naive CD8 cells, with terminally differentiated effector memory CD45RA+ cells excluded. In regard to this clone: The antigen is not known.

Data came from immunoSEQ multiplex PCR; TCRdb stores just in-frame clones and leaves some out. The sample has hundreds of thousands of clones, 85% to 95% seen once. The gene calls are TRBV4-3 and TRBJ1-1; D gene ambiguous. The origin of this receptor is a man aged 30 to 45 in good health. Input material: naive CD8+ T cells sorted from blood. Here the CDR3 reads CASSQDSSEMNTEAFF. CDR3 bases: TGCGCCAGCAGCCAAGATAGTTCGGAGATGAACACTGAAGCTTTCTTT.